These T cell receptor beta chains were read from a single sample in a study of shared clonotypes between healthy human individuals. Method: immunoSEQ multiplex PCR; TCRdb's copy keeps in-frame clones and lacks some. The sample has roughly 640,000 clones; roughly 70% are singletons. Sequencing was carried out using memory CD4+ T cells sorted from blood. Receptors originate from a woman aged 25 to 45 in good health. CDR3s include the opening cysteine and the closing phenylalanine or tryptophan. The D gene is left open where the match is weak. The size of a clone is reported for some rows only, either as once, few or many, or as a class for expanded clones.

TRBJ2-6 | . | TRBV5-4 | TRBD1 | TGTGCCAGCAGCCCTGGACAGGGACCGTCTGGGGCCAACGTCCTGACTTTC | CASSPGQGPSGANVLTF
TRBJ1-2 | . | TRBV19 | . | TGTGCCAGTACCAAAGGGGGGACGGCTGCAATTTTCTCCTTC | CASTKGGTAAIFSF
TRBJ2-5 | . | TRBV28 | . | TGTGCCAGCAGTCCGACGGGTGATGAGACCCAGTACTTC | CASSPTGDETQYF
TRBJ2-5 | once | TRBV4-1 | TRBD2 | TGCGCCAGCACCAGACTAGCGGGAGTGTCGAGGGAGACCCAGTACTTC | CASTRLAGVSRETQYF
TRBJ1-5 | . | TRBV19 | . | TGTGCCAGTAGTAGTCAGCCGGGACCTCAGCCCCAGCATTTT | CASSSQPGPQPQHF
TRBJ1-1 | . | TRBV5-5 | . | TGTGCCAGCAATACTCAGGGGAACACTGAAGCTTTCTTT | CASNTQGNTEAFF
TRBJ2-2 | . | TRBV7-3 | . | TGTGCCAGCAGCCCCTTAATCCCCGACGGGGAGCTGTTTTTT | CASSPLIPDGELFF
TRBJ1-4 | few | TRBV9 | TRBD1 | TGTGCCAGCAGCGGGACAGGGGGCGGCTCTTACGAAAAACTGTTTTTT | CASSGTGGGSYEKLFF
TRBJ2-1 | medium-sized | TRBV9 | TRBD2 | TGTGCCAGCAGCCCGGTAGCGGGAACATACAATGAGCAGTTCTTC | CASSPVAGTYNEQFF
TRBJ1-5 | . | TRBV27 | TRBD1 | TGTGCCAGCAGTTTCAGGGGGCAGAATCAGCCCCAGCATTTT | CASSFRGQNQPQHF
TRBJ2-4 | . | TRBV19 | TRBD2 | TGTGCCAGTACCTTAACCGGGAGGCCCAAAAACATTCAGTACTTC | CASTLTGRPKNIQYF
TRBJ2-1 | many | TRBV5-1 | . | TGCGCCAGCAGCCCCGACAGGAGCTCCTACAATGAGCAGTTCTTC | CASSPDRSSYNEQFF
TRBJ2-7 | . | TRBV7-9 | . | TGTGCCAGCAGCTTTCTCTACGAGCAGTACTTC | CASSFLYEQYF
TRBJ2-7 | . | TRBV7-2 | . | TGTGCCAGCAGCTTGGGGCAGCGCTACGAGCAGTACTTC | CASSLGQRYEQYF
TRBJ1-1 | few | TRBV5-1 | . | TGCGCCAGCAGCTTGGGGGTCGCGAACACTGAAGCTTTCTTT | CASSLGVANTEAFF
TRBJ1-2 | . | TRBV13 | . | TGTGCCAGCAGCTTTGAGAGAGGGTATGGCTACACCTTC | CASSFERGYGYTF
TRBJ2-4 | . | TRBV7-6 | . | TGTGCCAGCAGCACTGGATTCGGGAACATTCAGTACTTC | CASSTGFGNIQYF
TRBJ2-7 | few | TRBV5-1 | . | TGCGCCAGCAGCTCCTCAGGTAGTGGGACCTACGAGCAGTACTTC | CASSSSGSGTYEQYF
TRBJ2-7 | . | TRBV28 | TRBD2 | TGTGCCAGCAGTCCCCGACTAGCGGGAGGGCCGTACGAGCAGTACTTC | CASSPRLAGGPYEQYF
TRBJ2-7 | . | TRBV5-1 | TRBD2 | TGCGCCAGCAGCTTGGGAGCGGGGCTCAACGAGCAGTACTTC | CASSLGAGLNEQYF
TRBJ2-1 | . | TRBV5-1 | . | TGCGCCAGCAACTTAGAACTAGGAGGTTTTGTTGAGCAGTTCTTC | CASNLELGGFVEQFF
TRBJ2-2 | . | TRBV7-7 | . | TGTGCCAGCAGCCCAACAGGGTCCCCCACCGGGGAGCTGTTTTTT | CASSPTGSPTGELFF